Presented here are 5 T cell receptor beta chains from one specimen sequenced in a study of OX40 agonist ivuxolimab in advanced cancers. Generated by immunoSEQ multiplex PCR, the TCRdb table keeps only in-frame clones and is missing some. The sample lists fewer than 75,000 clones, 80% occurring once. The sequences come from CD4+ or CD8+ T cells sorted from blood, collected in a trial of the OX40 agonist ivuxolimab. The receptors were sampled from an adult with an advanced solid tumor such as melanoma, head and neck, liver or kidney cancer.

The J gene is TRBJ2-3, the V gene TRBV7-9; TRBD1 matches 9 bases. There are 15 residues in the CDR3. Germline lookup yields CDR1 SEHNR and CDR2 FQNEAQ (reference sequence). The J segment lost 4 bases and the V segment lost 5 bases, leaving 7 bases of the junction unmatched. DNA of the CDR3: TGTGCCAGCAGCGGGGACAGGGATTTGGCAGATACGCAGTATTTT. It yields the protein CASSGDRDLADTQYF.

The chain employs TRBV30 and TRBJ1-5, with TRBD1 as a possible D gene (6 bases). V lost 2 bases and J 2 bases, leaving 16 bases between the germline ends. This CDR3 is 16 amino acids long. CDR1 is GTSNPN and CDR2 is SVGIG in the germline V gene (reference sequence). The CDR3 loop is CAWSTPQGSGNQPQHF. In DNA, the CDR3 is TGTGCCTGGAGTACCCCGCAGGGGTCGGGCAATCAGCCCCAGCATTTT. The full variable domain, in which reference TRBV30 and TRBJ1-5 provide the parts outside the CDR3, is SQTIHQWPATLVQPVGSPLSLECTVEGTSNPNLYWYRQAAGRGLQLLFYSVGIGQISSEVPQNLSASRPQDRQFILSSKKLLLSDSGFYLCAWSTPQGSGNQPQHFGDGTRLSIL.

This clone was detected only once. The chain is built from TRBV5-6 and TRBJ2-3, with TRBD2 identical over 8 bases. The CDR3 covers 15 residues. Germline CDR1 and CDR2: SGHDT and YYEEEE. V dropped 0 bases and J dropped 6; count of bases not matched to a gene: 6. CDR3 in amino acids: CASSLVGLGSDTQYF. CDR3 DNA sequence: TGTGCCAGCAGCTTGGTGGGACTAGGATCTGATACGCAGTATTTT.

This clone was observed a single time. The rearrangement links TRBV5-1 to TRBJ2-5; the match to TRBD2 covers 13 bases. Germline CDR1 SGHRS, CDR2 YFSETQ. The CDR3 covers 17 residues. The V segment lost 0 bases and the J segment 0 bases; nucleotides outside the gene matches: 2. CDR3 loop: CASSLEGTSGDQETQYF. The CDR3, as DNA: TGCGCCAGCAGCTTGGAGGGGACTAGCGGGGACCAAGAGACCCAGTACTTC.

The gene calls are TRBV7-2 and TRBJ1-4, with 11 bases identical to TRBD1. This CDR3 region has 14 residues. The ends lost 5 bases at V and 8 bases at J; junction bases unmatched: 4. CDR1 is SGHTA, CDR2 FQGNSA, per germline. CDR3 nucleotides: TGTGCCAGCAGCCCGGACAGGGGGCTAGAAAAACTGTTTTTT. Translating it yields CASSPDRGLEKLFF.